What follows are 17 T cell receptor beta chains derived from one specimen sequenced in a study of T cells in women clearing cervical HPV infection. The repertoire was sequenced with immunoSEQ multiplex PCR; TCRdb's copy has only in-frame clones and lacks some. The sample totals roughly 38,000 clones. Input material: blood buffy coat. These TCRs come from a woman between 18 and 70 years old with a cervical HPV16 infection that either progressed to CIN3+ or cleared (not recorded which).

In the case of this clone: The read ends 3 residues before the CDR3 terminus; that terminus is restored from the germline J gene. This sequence joins TRBV20-1 and TRBJ1-5; D perhaps matches TRBD1 (6 bases). CDR3 length: 14 amino acids. Germline V lookup: CDR1 DFQATT, CDR2 SNEGSKA (reference sequence). V lost 5 bases to trimming and J lost 3 bases, with 14 bases between them. The CDR3 region is CSAGRDINNQPQHF. The DNA read from the CDR3 is TGCAGTGCTGGCCGGGACATAAACAATCAGCCC.

A remark on this clone: The CDR3 goes on 3 residues after the read ends, and that part is filled in from the germline J gene. The rearrangement joins TRBV18 to TRBJ1-2; D gene unclear. Germline V gives CDR1 KGHSH, CDR2 LQKENI. CDR3 length: 11 residues. Incomplete CDR3 DNA: TGTGCCAGCTCACGACAAAACGAC. Its translation is CASSRQND. The complete CDR3 sequence is CASSRQNDYTF.

CDR3 loop: CASSEGIRQGSTDTQYF. Incomplete CDR3 DNA: TGTGCCAGCAGTGAAGGAATTCGACAGGGGAGCACAGATACG. The chain links TRBV6-1 to TRBJ2-3; the match to TRBD1 covers 8 bases. Read data end 3 residues before the CDR3 end; the end is taken from the germline J gene. CDR1 is MNHNS, CDR2 SASEGT, per germline. CDR3 size: 17 residues. J lost 0 bases, V lost 1 base, and 6 bases had no gene match.

Comments on this clone: Coverage ceases 3 residues before the CDR3 finishes, and the germline J gene fills in the end. V usage is TRBV2 and J usage is TRBJ2-7, with 8 bases aligning to TRBD1. Germline loops: CDR1 SNHLY, CDR2 FYNNEI. V was pared by 7 bases and J by 0 bases, with 8 bases of the junction left unmatched. CDR3 length: 15 residues. The chain's CDR3 is CASNPTQGGSYEQYF. The DNA read from the CDR3 is TGTGCCAGCAATCCGACACAGGGGGGCTCCTACGAG.

A remark on this clone: The observed sequence ends 3 residues before the CDR3 terminus, with the missing tail filled in from the germline J gene. The chain joins TRBV19 to TRBJ2-1, with TRBD1 identical over 10 bases. After removal of 9 bases from V and 8 bases from J, the junction contained 16 bases not matched to a gene. CDR1 and CDR2 from the germline V gene are LNHDA and SQIVND (reference sequence). The CDR3 loop spans 16 amino acids. CDR3 loop: CASKNHGDRGQDEQFF. The CDR3 DNA, read in part, is TGTGCCAGCAAAAACCATGGGGACAGGGGTCAAGATGAG.

With respect to this clone: The CDR3 end is not reached by the read, which stops 3 residues before it; the germline J gene fills it in. The V gene is TRBV7-9, the J gene TRBJ2-7, with 9 bases identical to TRBD2. Trimming cost V 8 bases and J 5 bases; bases outside gene matches: 10. Germline CDR1 reads SEHNR; CDR2 reads FQNEAQ (reference sequence). The CDR3 loop spans 14 amino acids. CDR3 residues: CASARGVAGDEQYF. The covered CDR3 bases are TGTGCCAGCGCAAGGGGGGTAGCGGGGGACGAG.

Note on this clone: The sequence runs out 3 residues before the end of the CDR3; the remainder is reconstructed from the germline J gene. V is TRBV20-1 and J is TRBJ2-7, with D hard to call. The CDR3 extends over 10 amino acids. Between the trimmed V and J ends, which lost 0 bases and 6 bases, there was a span of 3 bases. CDR1 and CDR2 from the germline V gene are DFQATT and SNEGSKA (reference sequence). This CDR3 is CSARDLEQYF. The DNA read from the CDR3 is TGCAGTGCTAGAGATCTCGAG.

As for this clone: The read ends 3 residues shy of where the CDR3 ends; the end is completed using the germline J gene. The V and J genes are TRBV7-9 and TRBJ2-1; 8 bases agree with TRBD2. Germline V gene data show CDR1 as SEHNR and CDR2 as FQNEAQ (reference sequence). CDR3 length: 15 residues. Trimming cost V 5 bases and J 3 bases; bases outside gene matches: 6. CDR3 region: CASSDFGTSYNEQFF. CDR3 bases read: TGTGCCAGCAGCGATTTCGGGACTAGCTACAATGAG.

Turning to this clone: The DNA ends 3 residues before the CDR3 does, and the rest of the CDR3 is filled in from the germline J gene. The chain has TRBV7-2 and TRBJ2-1; D may be TRBD2 (6 bases). Germline loops: CDR1 SGHTA, CDR2 FQGNSA. V was pared by 0 bases and J by 6 bases, with 21 bases between. CDR3 length: 18 amino acids. The DNA read from the CDR3 is TGTGCCAGCAGCTTAGCGGCTATTGGGACTCCCACTTCCAATGAG. This encodes CASSLAAIGTPTSNE. The full CDR3 protein is CASSLAAIGTPTSNEQFF. The variable domain in full, with the rest retrieved from reference TRBV7-2 and TRBJ2-1, is GAGVSQSPSNKVTEKGKDVELRCDPISGHTALYWYRQSLGQGLEFLIYFQGNSAPDKSGLPSDRFSAERTGGSVSTLTIQRTQQEDSAVYLCASSLAAIGTPTSNEQFFGPGTRLTVL.

As concerns this clone: The read terminates 3 residues before the CDR3 end, so the remaining end is supplied by the germline J gene. The rearrangement uses TRBV18 and TRBJ2-3; 11 nucleotides align to TRBD1. Germline loops: CDR1 KGHSH, CDR2 LQKENI. This CDR3 region has 16 residues. V lost 0 bases, J lost 2 bases, and 1 base stayed unmatched. CDR3 DNA (partial): TGTGCCAGCTCACCACCGGGACAGGGGGTCACAGATACG. Its translation: CASSPPGQGVTDT. The CDR3 as a whole reads CASSPPGQGVTDTQYF.

Points on this clone: Sequencing ends 3 residues short of the CDR3 end; the germline J gene provides the rest. J is TRBJ1-2 and V is TRBV18, with 9 bases that match TRBD1. The CDR3 is 15 residues long. Germline lookup yields CDR1 KGHSH and CDR2 LQKENI. CDR3 loop: CASSPHATGGHDYTF. The DNA read from the CDR3 is TGTGCCAGCTCACCTCATGCAACAGGGGGCCACGAC.

With respect to this clone: Coverage ceases 3 residues before the CDR3 finishes, and the germline J gene fills in the end. This sequence joins TRBV2 and TRBJ2-1, with a tentative D call TRBD2 (6 bases). The CDR3 consists of 15 residues. Germline V gene lookup returns CDR1 SNHLY and CDR2 FYNNEI. V was shortened by 6 bases and J by 3 bases, with 15 bases between the two germline ends. The CDR3 spells CASRRTGVHYNEQFF. Partial CDR3 DNA: TGTGCCAGCAGGAGGACGGGGGTGCACTACAATGAG.

A note on this clone: Coverage ceases 3 residues before the CDR3 finishes, and the germline J gene fills in the end. The rearrangement joins TRBV19 to TRBJ2-4, with TRBD1 identical over 9 bases. The CDR3 is made up of 15 amino acids. Germline V gene data show CDR1 as LNHDA and CDR2 as SQIVND (reference sequence). CDR3: CASSLGQGSPYGQYF. The CDR3 DNA, read in part, is TGTGCCAGTAGTCTCGGACAGGGGTCCCCCTATGGT. The full variable domain, in which reference TRBV19 and TRBJ2-4 provide the parts outside the CDR3, is DGGITQSPKYLFRKEGQNVTLSCEQNLNHDAMYWYRQDPGQGLRLIYYSQIVNDFQKGDIAEGYSVSREKKESFPLTVTSAQKNPTAFYLCASSLGQGSPYGQYFGAGTRLSVL.

The CDR3 is CASSYGLAGGEDTYTF. CDR3 DNA, as far as it was read: TGTGCCAGTAGTTACGGACTAGCGGGAGGGGAAGATACC. The chain joins TRBV19 to TRBJ1-2; possible D gene TRBD1, 5 bases. Coverage ceases 3 residues before the CDR3 finishes, and the germline J gene fills in the end. This CDR3 comprises 16 residues. Germline V CDR1 and CDR2: LNHDA, SQIVND (reference sequence). The full variable domain, completed using reference TRBV19 and TRBJ1-2, is DGGITQSPKYLFRKEGQNVTLSCEQNLNHDAMYWYRQDPGQGLRLIYYSQIVNDFQKGDIAEGYSVSREKKESFPLTVTSAQKNPTAFYLCASSYGLAGGEDTYTFGSGTRLTVV.

Points on this clone: The read ends 3 residues before the CDR3 terminus; that terminus is restored from the germline J gene. The genes are TRBV5-1 and TRBJ1-2; 9 bases are a match to TRBD1. Germline V gene sequence: CDR1 SGHRS, CDR2 YFSETQ. The V and J ends lost 4 bases and 6 bases, in that order; junction bases with no gene match: 10. The CDR3 sequence is 15 residues long. CDR3 amino acids: CASSQGQGGMHGYTF. The covered CDR3 bases are TGCGCCAGCAGCCAGGGACAGGGAGGAATGCATGGC.

Concerning this clone: The CDR3 extends 3 residues past the end of the read, so its final part is completed from the germline J gene. The chain couples TRBV30 to TRBJ1-3; a weak D match, TRBD1 (6 bases). This CDR3 spans 12 amino acids. V was clipped by 4 bases and J by 8 bases, with 12 bases between them. Per the germline V gene, CDR1 is GTSNPN and CDR2 is SVGIG (reference sequence). The CDR3 bases that were read are TGTGCCTGGAAACAGGGCCGCGACACC. This encodes CAWKQGRDT. The entire CDR3 is CAWKQGRDTIYF.

As to this clone: The CDR3 end is not reached by the read, which stops 3 residues before it; the germline J gene fills it in. The J gene is TRBJ2-1, the V gene TRBV7-9, with D possibly TRBD1 on 5 matching bases. Germline V gives CDR1 SEHNR, CDR2 FQNEAQ (reference sequence). This CDR3 region has 10 residues. V lost 11 bases, J lost 9 bases, and 11 bases lay in between. Incomplete CDR3 DNA: TGTGCCGAAAGGGGTTTTGAG. Amino acids: CAERGFE. The whole CDR3 protein is CAERGFEQFF.